This entry concerns a single T cell receptor (beta chain). The antigen is not known. Method: immunoSEQ multiplex PCR; TCRdb's copy keeps in-frame clones and lacks some. This table has about 200,000 clones, roughly 84% appearing once. The sample is drawn from a study of cytomegalovirus exposure and HLA in healthy donors. Whole-study results and caveats: There were a few CMV-associated chains whose specificity for CMV antigens was confirmed in vitro. Most TCRs appeared rarely, but some public TCRs recurred in many donors.

V lost 0 bases to trimming and J lost 5 bases, with 29 bases between them. CDR1 and CDR2 from the germline V gene are GTSNPN and SVGIG (reference sequence). The CDR3 contains 19 residues. The receptor comes from a young woman in good health and CMV-seropositive. Material for sequencing was PBMCs. This chain links TRBV30 with TRBJ2-7; D perhaps matches TRBD2 (5 bases). The CDR3 is CAWSVILGVSGKINHEQYF. The CDR3 DNA sequence: TGTGCCTGGAGTGTCATACTCGGGGTTTCGGGAAAAATAAACCACGAGCAGTACTTC.